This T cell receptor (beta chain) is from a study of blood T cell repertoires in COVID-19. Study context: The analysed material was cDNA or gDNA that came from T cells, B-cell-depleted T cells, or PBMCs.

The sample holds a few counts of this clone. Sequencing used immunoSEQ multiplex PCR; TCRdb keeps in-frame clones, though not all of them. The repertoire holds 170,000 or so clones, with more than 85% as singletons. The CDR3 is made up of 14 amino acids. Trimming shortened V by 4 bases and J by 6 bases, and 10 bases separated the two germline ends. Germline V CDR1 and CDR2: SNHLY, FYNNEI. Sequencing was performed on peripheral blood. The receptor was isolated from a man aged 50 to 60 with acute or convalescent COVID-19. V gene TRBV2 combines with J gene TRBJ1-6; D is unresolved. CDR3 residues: CASSVRQLNSPLHF. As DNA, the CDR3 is TGTGCCAGCAGTGTCAGGCAGCTTAATTCACCCCTCCACTTT. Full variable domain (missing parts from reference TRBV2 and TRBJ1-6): EPEVTQTPSHQVTQMGQEVILRCVPISNHLYFYWYRQILGQKVEFLVSFYNNEISEKSEIFDDQFSVERPDGSNFTLKIRSTKLEDSAMYFCASSVRQLNSPLHFGNGTRLTVT.